Listed here is a single T cell receptor beta chain. Its antigen is not known. The entry originates in a study of blood T cells in healthy people across ages. General study results and limits: Naive CD4+ cell counts and diversity both ran higher in long-lived than in aged donors. Total diversity from one million sequenced T cells was likely underestimated.

This CDR3 region has 14 residues. Germline V lookup: CDR1 SGDLS, CDR2 YYNGEE. V trimming: 3 bases; J trimming: 11 bases; junction bases outside the gene matches: 10. Samples each had at least 5.5 micrograms of total RNA extracted. A J-beta primer mix and a sample-barcoded 5' primer were used in a second PCR of about 6 to 12 cycles. Every molecule of cDNA carried a tag from a template-switch adaptor with 12 random nucleotides. TCRdb reprocessed the 5' RACE reads with MiXCR, giving one entry per CDR3 protein. There are roughly 680,000 distinct CDR3 sequences in the sample; about 52% occur only once, and under 35% lies in the top ten.

This receptor was identified in a woman aged 55-70 years in good health. The chain employs TRBV9 and TRBJ2-5; 10 bases align to TRBD2. Specimen: blood. CDR3 residues: CASSGLAGVSEQYF. The CDR3 DNA sequence: TGTGCCAGCAGCGGCCTAGCGGGAGTCAGTGAGCAGTACTTC. The full variable domain, rest sourced from reference TRBV9 and TRBJ2-5, is DSGVTQTPKHLITATGQRVTLRCSPRSGDLSVYWYQQSLDQGLQFLIQYYNGEERAKGNILERFSAQQFPDLHSELNLSSLELGDSALYFCASSGLAGVSEQYFGPGTRLLVL.